This T cell receptor (beta chain) stems from a study of shared clonotypes between healthy human individuals. In regard to this clone: It may be a read error: a sequence one base away is much more abundant.

Using immunoSEQ multiplex PCR, the repertoire was profiled, and TCRdb retains in-frame clones only, with some absent. In the table there are 490,000 or so clones, 70% to 85% of which are singletons. CDR1 MGHRA and CDR2 YSYEKL come from the germline V gene. The CDR3 covers 15 residues. The TCR was taken from a woman between 40 and 55 years old in good health. Some clones in this sample may be carry-over from other donors' samples. The rearrangement uses TRBV4-1 and TRBJ1-1; a weak D match, TRBD1 (5 bases). Input material: PBMCs. The CDR3 sequence is CASSPFSGDGTEALF. DNA for the CDR3: TGCGCCAGCAGCCCGTTCAGCGGGGACGGCACTGAAGCTTTATTT.